The 9 T cell receptor beta chains below were found in one sample sequenced in a study of OX40 agonist ivuxolimab in advanced cancers. The protocol was immunoSEQ multiplex PCR, while the TCRdb copy is restricted to in-frame clones and leaves out a portion. The top ten clones hold roughly a tenth of a sample with tens of thousands of clones, approximately 94% of them seen once. This sample comprised CD4+ or CD8+ T cells sorted from blood, obtained in a trial of the OX40 agonist ivuxolimab. Receptors were obtained from an adult with an advanced solid tumor such as melanoma, head and neck, liver or kidney cancer.

The rearrangement uses TRBV4-1 and TRBJ2-5; tentative D call: TRBD2 (6 bases). Per the germline V gene, CDR1 is MGHRA and CDR2 is YSYEKL. Trimming removed 3 bases at V and 2 bases at J, with 16 bases between. The CDR3 sequence is 16 residues long. The CDR3 is CASSQDLSGPQETQYF. The CDR3 DNA reads as TGCGCCAGCAGCCAGGACCTTAGCGGCCCACAAGAGACCCAGTACTTC.

The chain joins TRBV5-1 to TRBJ1-1; 7 nucleotides line up with TRBD1. V lost 0 bases to trimming and J lost 3 bases; unmatched junction nucleotides: 2. CDR1 and CDR2 (germline): SGHRS, YFSETQ. This CDR3 has 14 residues. In nucleotides, the CDR3 is TGCGCCAGCAGCTTGGGGGGGACAGACACTGAAGCTTTCTTT. Translated: CASSLGGTDTEAFF.

The chain uses TRBV7-6 and TRBJ2-5; a possible D gene is TRBD1 (6 bases). CDR1 is SGHVS and CDR2 is FNYEAQ in the germline V gene. V shed 2 bases and J shed 5 bases, with 24 bases lying between them. This CDR3 contains 18 residues. CDR3 loop: CASSLNHPDGAQGETQYF. CDR3 coding DNA: TGTGCCAGCAGCTTAAACCACCCGGATGGGGCCCAGGGGGAGACCCAGTACTTC.

V gene TRBV7-9 combines with J gene TRBJ2-3; 11 bases fit TRBD2. V dropped 3 bases and J dropped 5; count of bases not matched to a gene: 7. This CDR3 spans 16 amino acids. Germline lookup yields CDR1 SEHNR and CDR2 FQNEAQ (reference sequence). CDR3 in amino acids: CASSLVSGGAEDTQYF. As DNA, the CDR3 is TGTGCCAGCAGCTTGGTTAGCGGGGGGGCCGAAGATACGCAGTATTTT.

This rearrangement joins TRBV19 to TRBJ1-5, with D hard to call. Germline CDR1 LNHDA, CDR2 SQIVND (reference sequence). Trimming cost V 3 bases and J 1 base, with 7 bases left between them. The CDR3 runs to 14 residues. Written as DNA, the CDR3 is TGTGCCAGTAGTATGGGTAGCAGCAATCAGCCCCAGCATTTT. As protein: CASSMGSSNQPQHF.

This chain connects TRBV6-1 to TRBJ2-3, with D perhaps matching TRBD2 (5 bases). CDR3 length: 11 amino acids. CDR1 MNHNS and CDR2 SASEGT come from the germline V gene. V dropped 6 bases and J dropped 6 bases, with 7 bases sitting between them. The CDR3 here is CASRGEDTQYF. CDR3 in DNA: TGTGCCAGCAGGGGAGAGGATACGCAGTATTTT.

This chain connects TRBV19 to TRBJ1-4; D remains ambiguous. This CDR3 comprises 15 residues. From germline, CDR1 is LNHDA and CDR2 SQIVND (reference sequence). Trimming took off 5 bases at V and 0 bases at J, with 10 bases between the two ends. The CDR3 sequence: CASSYLATTNEKLFF. CDR3 in DNA: TGTGCCAGTAGTTATTTAGCAACAACTAATGAAAAACTGTTTTTT.

The CDR3 is CASSEVTTSRDGNYEQYF. The CDR3 DNA reads as TGTGCCAGCAGTGAAGTGACGACAAGCCGGGACGGTAACTACGAGCAGTACTTC. V and J are TRBV2 and TRBJ2-7; D may match TRBD1 or TRBD2 (5 bases each). The CDR3 spans 18 residues. Looked up from germline, CDR1 is SNHLY and CDR2 is FYNNEI. Trimming shortened V by 1 base and J by 3 bases, and 22 bases separated the two germline ends.

This clone was seen only once. The chain recombines TRBV7-7 with TRBJ2-1; TRBD1 or TRBD2 may be the D gene (5 bases each). This CDR3 spans 14 amino acids. Trimming cost V 3 bases and J 6 bases, with 12 bases left between them. CDR1 and CDR2 from the germline V gene are SSHAT and FNYEAQ (reference sequence). The CDR3 nucleotides read TGTGCCAGCAGCTTGCCCCAGGGAGTCAATGAGCAGTTCTTC. It specifies CASSLPQGVNEQFF.